Shown below are 10 T cell receptor beta chains from a single sample sequenced in a study of blood T cell repertoires in COVID-19. Sequenced by immunoSEQ multiplex PCR; TCRdb stores in-frame clones only, minus some. Among about 210,000 clones, approximately 80% were seen once, and the ten largest hold roughly a tenth. Input material: peripheral blood. The receptors here all came from a woman aged 80 or over with COVID-19, enrolled during active disease.

In its sample, this clone was seen a few times. V gene TRBV10-3 combines with J gene TRBJ1-2; maybe TRBD1 (6 bases). The CDR3 has 13 amino acids. Germline-derived CDR1 and CDR2 are ENHRY and SYGVKD. V dropped 7 bases and J dropped 8 bases, with 17 bases sitting between them. The DNA of the CDR3 is TGTGCCATCACCCCAGTACAGGGTTACGGCTACACCTTC. This encodes CAITPVQGYGYTF.

The J gene is TRBJ2-3, the V gene TRBV23-1; a weak D match, TRBD1 (6 bases). TRBV23-1 is labeled an ORF, and its function is uncertain. The germline V and J ends were trimmed by 10 bases and 0 bases, with 11 bases remaining between them. The CDR3 spans 13 residues. Here the CDR3 DNA reads TGCGCCATTCCGACAGGCAGCACAGATACGCAGTATTTT. This gives the protein CAIPTGSTDTQYF.

The chain is built from TRBV5-1 and TRBJ1-1, with no clear D. The CDR3 runs 13 residues. Looked up from germline, CDR1 is SGHRS and CDR2 is YFSETQ. The V and J ends lost 6 bases and 2 bases respectively, with 11 bases between them. CDR3 nucleotides: TGCGCCAGCACCCCCAACAGCAACACTGAAGCTTTCTTT. This translates into CASTPNSNTEAFF.

This clone was found once. This sequence joins TRBV2 and TRBJ2-4; 8 nucleotides align to TRBD2. V was clipped by 1 base and J by 0 bases; unmatched bases: 2. This CDR3 is built from 16 residues. Germline V gene sequence: CDR1 SNHLY, CDR2 FYNNEI. The CDR3 bases are TGTGCCAGCAGTGAAGAGGGACTAGTAGCCAAAAACATTCAGTACTTC. This sequence encodes CASSEEGLVAKNIQYF.

This sequence joins TRBV2 and TRBJ2-2, with D uncertain. V lost 4 bases to trimming and J lost 6 bases, with 12 bases between them. This CDR3 is 14 amino acids long. The germline CDR1 and CDR2 sequences are SNHLY and FYNNEI. The CDR3 sequence is CASSGHLTAGELFF. DNA for the CDR3: TGTGCCAGCAGTGGACATTTGACGGCCGGGGAGCTGTTTTTT.

The chain uses TRBV5-4 and TRBJ2-3, with 8 bases matching TRBD2. CDR1 and CDR2 from the germline V gene are SGHNT and YYREEE (reference sequence). J gave up 5 bases and V 4 bases, and 9 bases lay outside the gene matches. The CDR3 is 15 amino acids. CDR3 residues: CASSLPGLGGDTQYF. CDR3 sequence (DNA): TGTGCCAGCAGCCTACCGGGACTAGGAGGAGATACGCAGTATTTT.

The chain recombines TRBV28 with TRBJ1-3; no clear D gene. In germline, CDR1 is MDHEN, CDR2 SYDVKM. The CDR3 spans 14 residues. The V and J ends lost 7 bases and 0 bases respectively, with 10 bases between them. The CDR3 is CASISPGSGNTIYF. The CDR3 DNA reads as TGTGCCAGCATTAGTCCAGGCTCTGGAAACACCATATATTTT.

The chain uses TRBV6-6 and TRBJ1-2, with TRBD1 matching over 7 bases. Per the germline V gene, CDR1 is MNHNY and CDR2 is SVGAGI (reference sequence). The J segment lost 4 bases and the V segment lost 6 bases, leaving 8 bases of the junction unmatched. The CDR3 is made up of 14 amino acids. The CDR3 nucleotides are TGTGCCAGCAGATTCGCAGACAGGGCCTATGGCTACACCTTC. This encodes CASRFADRAYGYTF.

The chain uses TRBV3-1 (or the pseudogene TRBV3-2) and TRBJ1-5, with unresolved D. This CDR3 spans 15 amino acids. Germline-derived CDR1 and CDR2 are LGHDT and YNNKEL (reference sequence). V dropped 4 bases and J dropped 0 bases, with 10 bases sitting between them. CDR3 residues: CASSRSGYSNQPQHF. CDR3 DNA sequence: TGTGCCAGCAGCCGGTCGGGATATAGCAATCAGCCCCAGCATTTT.

The rearrangement links TRBV7-2 to TRBJ1-4; D ambiguous. Germline V lookup: CDR1 SGHTA, CDR2 FQGNSA. There are 15 residues in the CDR3. V gave up 4 bases and J gave up 4 bases, with 13 bases separating them. CDR3 bases: TGTGCCAGCAGCTCCGGGAGGGCCTTTAATGAAAAACTGTTTTTT. It specifies CASSSGRAFNEKLFF.